The clone carrying this TCR beta chain was counted only a few times. What it recognizes is unknown. The data were obtained in a study of graft-versus-host responses after intestinal transplantation. Study details: All recipients were transplanted with multivisceral, liver-intestinal, or isolated intestinal grafts. Anti-thymocyte globulin induction, then tacrolimus and steroids for approximately 3 years, went to all recipients. Overall study findings and caveats: In patients with graft-donor T cell macrochimerism, allograft graft-versus-host to host-versus-graft clonal ratios were high. There were GvH clones found in recipient marrow, and some of them appeared first in ileum or blood.

Intraepithelial lymphocytes and lamina propria lymphocytes were released through processing of graft tissue. The CDR3 sequence is 16 residues long. V gave up 1 base and J gave up 3 bases; unmatched junction bases: 9. Germline loops: CDR1 SGHTA, CDR2 FQGNSA. Libraries were prepared by immunoSEQ multiplex PCR; TCRdb keeps only in-frame clonotypes and omits some of them. There are under 7,000 clones in the sample; more than 55% occur only once, and 30% to 35% lies in the top ten. The rearrangement links TRBV7-2 to TRBJ2-7; 7 positions agree with TRBD2. The TCR sequence derives from a human patient who received an intestinal transplant, so some T cells may come from the graft donor. Sequenced here: ileum tissue, sampled 306 days after intestinal transplant. The CDR3 nucleotides read TGTGCCAGCAGCTTAGGCAGCGGCGGGGGACTCTACGAGCAGTACTTC. Residues: CASSLGSGGGLYEQYF.